The 25 T cell receptor beta chains presented below share a single source sample, sequenced in a study of tissue T cells after allogeneic stem cell transplantation. Using immunoSEQ multiplex PCR, the repertoire was profiled, and TCRdb retains in-frame clones only, with some absent. The repertoire holds around 7,300 clones, with 50% as singletons. The time point was: mouse harvest day 7 after allogeneic transplant. Tail vein injection delivered 10^7 T-cell-depleted bone marrow cells and 10^6 splenic CD5+ T cells. Sample: gut tissue. Receptors originate from a female BALB/c mouse given C57BL/6 T cells with graft-versus-host disease after an allogeneic hematopoietic cell transplant.

As regards this clone: These gene names are mouse names. Read sequence stops 1 residue before the CDR3 end, and the germline J gene provides the missing end. The chain is built from TRBV26 and TRBJ2-7; tentative D call: TRBD1 (6 bases). The CDR3 loop spans 11 amino acids. In germline, CDR1 is KGHPV, CDR2 FQNQEV (reference sequence). Trimming took off 6 bases at V and 5 bases at J, with 8 bases between the two ends. Here the CDR3 reads CASSRGNEQYF. The part of the CDR3 DNA that was read is TGTGCCAGCAGCAGGGGAAATGAACAGTAC.

Comments on this clone: Gene names and germline refer to mouse. The sequenced fragment ends 1 residue before the CDR3 boundary, so the rest is inferred from the germline J gene. The chain uses TRBV23 and TRBJ2-2; the D call TRBD2 from the table was never checked on the DNA. The CDR3 loop spans 14 amino acids. Germline-derived CDR1 and CDR2 are KGHTA and FQNQQP. The DNA read from the CDR3 is TGCTCCAGCAGTTGGACTGAGAACACCGGGCAGCTCTAC. Its translation is CSSSWTENTGQLY. In full, the CDR3 is CSSSWTENTGQLYF.

As for this clone: The gene names given are mouse names. The read comes to an end 1 residue before the CDR3 does, leaving the germline J gene to fill in the end. This sample includes further DNA sequences coding for the same CDR3. The chain combines TRBV26 with TRBJ1-3; D remains unclear. CDR3 length: 14 amino acids. Germline V lookup: CDR1 KGHPV, CDR2 FQNQEV (reference sequence). Deletions cut 4 bases from V and 0 bases from J, with 7 bases between. The CDR3 DNA, read in part, is TGTGCCAGCAGTCCGACAAATTCTGGAAATACGCTCTAT. Its protein product is CASSPTNSGNTLY. The CDR3 as a whole reads CASSPTNSGNTLYF.

With regard to this clone: The gene symbols are mouse symbols. The CDR3 is cut off 1 residue early in the read; its end comes from the germline J gene. V and J are TRBV26 and TRBJ1-1, with D maybe TRBD1 (5 bases). This CDR3 has 12 amino acids. CDR1 is KGHPV and CDR2 is FQNQEV in the germline V gene (reference sequence). V lost 4 bases, J lost 3 bases, and 6 bases lay in between. This CDR3 reads CASSRGDTEVFF. CDR3 DNA (partial): TGTGCCAGCAGTCGGGGGGACACAGAAGTCTTC.

Regarding this clone: Gene names refer to mouse genes. Sequencing ends 1 residue short of the CDR3 end; the germline J gene provides the rest. V is TRBV24 and J is TRBJ2-2, with no clear D. The V end lost 1 base, the J end lost 0 bases, and 3 bases lay between the germline ends. The CDR3 runs to 14 residues. In germline, CDR1 is KGHTA, CDR2 FRNEEI. CDR3: CASSLSANTGQLYF. The DNA read from the CDR3 is TGTGCCAGCAGTCTGTCAGCAAACACCGGGCAGCTCTAC.

Concerning this clone itself: Mouse germline and gene names are used. The CDR3 end falls 1 residue outside the read, so it is completed with the germline J gene. The sample carries other DNA sequences with the same CDR3. V usage is TRBV26 and J usage is TRBJ2-5; D uncertain. Germline CDR1 is KGHPV and CDR2 is FQNQEV (reference sequence). This CDR3 comprises 13 residues. Trimming stripped 4 bases from V and 2 bases from J, with 7 bases between. The part of the CDR3 DNA that was read is TGTGCCAGCAGTCGGCAGATCCAAGACACCCAGTAC. Its protein product is CASSRQIQDTQY. The full CDR3 reads CASSRQIQDTQYF.

As regards this clone: Gene and germline names: mouse. The sequence runs out 1 residue before the end of the CDR3; the remainder is reconstructed from the germline J gene. The V and J genes are TRBV26 and TRBJ2-7; 7 nucleotides agree with TRBD1. V shed 2 bases, J shed 7 bases, and the junction held 2 bases outside the gene matches. The germline CDR1 and CDR2 sequences are KGHPV and FQNQEV (reference sequence). The CDR3 consists of 12 residues. CDR3 in amino acids: CASSLQGEEQYF. Incomplete CDR3 DNA: TGTGCCAGCAGTCTGCAGGGGGAGGAACAGTAC.

A word on this clone: Mouse names are used for the genes. The missing CDR3 end, 1 residue past where the read stops, is filled in from the germline J gene. This chain uses TRBV12-2 with TRBJ2-4; 10 positions agree with TRBD2. V dropped 0 bases and J dropped 0; count of bases not matched to a gene: 5. Germline-derived CDR1 and CDR2 are SGHLS and HYDKME. This CDR3 comprises 17 residues. The CDR3 bases that were read are TGTGCCAGCTCTCTCGAAGGACTGGGGGCTAGTCAAAACACCTTGTAC. Protein sequence: CASSLEGLGASQNTLY. The whole CDR3 protein reads CASSLEGLGASQNTLYF.

Details on this clone: These gene names are mouse names. The missing CDR3 end, 1 residue past where the read stops, is filled in from the germline J gene. The gene calls are TRBV19 and TRBJ1-2, with D uncertain. CDR1 and CDR2 (germline): FNHDT, SITEND (reference sequence). The V end was cut by 6 bases, the J end by 2 bases, with 11 bases between. The CDR3 has 13 amino acids. The sequenced CDR3 bases are TGTGCCAGCAATCCCGTGGGGAACTCCGACTACACC. This encodes CASNPVGNSDYT. The CDR3 in its entirety is CASNPVGNSDYTF.

The sample holds one count of this clone. Gene names are mouse gene names. From the germline J gene comes the end of the CDR3, since the read stops 1 residue before it. The chain has TRBV31 and TRBJ2-7, with 11 positions matching TRBD2. Germline V gives CDR1 GKSSPN, CDR2 SITVG. CDR3 size: 14 residues. The ends lost 1 base at V and 4 bases at J; junction bases unmatched: 3. The covered CDR3 bases are TGTGCCTGGAGTCACGGGACTGGGGGTTATGAACAGTAC. Amino acids: CAWSHGTGGYEQY. The entire CDR3 is CAWSHGTGGYEQYF.

A remark on this clone: Mouse germline and gene names are used. The CDR3 end falls 1 residue outside the read, so it is completed with the germline J gene. The chain uses TRBV5 and TRBJ2-1; D is uncertain. V shed 1 base and J shed 3 bases, with 10 bases lying between them. Germline-derived CDR1 and CDR2 are LGHNA and YNLKQL (reference sequence). CDR3 length: 15 amino acids. The CDR3 is CASSQVGGSYAEQFF. CDR3 DNA (partial): TGTGCCAGCAGCCAAGTGGGTGGGTCCTATGCTGAGCAGTTC.

A remark on this clone: Gene names denote mouse genes. The CDR3 end lies 1 residue beyond the end of the read and is filled in from the germline J gene. The rearrangement uses TRBV15 and TRBJ1-1; 7 nucleotides line up with TRBD1. The length of the CDR3 is 14 residues. Germline CDR1 SGHND, CDR2 FRSKSL. Trimming took 4 bases from V and 1 from J; bases not matched to a gene: 3. CDR3 DNA (partial): TGTGCCAGCAGTTCACAGGGGACGAACACAGAAGTCTTC. It yields the protein CASSSQGTNTEVF. The full CDR3 reads CASSSQGTNTEVFF.

With respect to this clone: The listed genes are named as in mouse. The CDR3 extends 1 residue past the end of the read, so its final part is completed from the germline J gene. V gene TRBV3 combines with J gene TRBJ2-5; D gene ambiguous. V was shortened by 5 bases and J by 5 bases, with 14 bases between the two germline ends. CDR3 length: 14 residues. Germline CDR1 and CDR2: SNHLY and FYNGKV (reference sequence). The CDR3 here is CASSPPGKGDTQYF. The CDR3 bases that were read are TGTGCCAGCAGCCCCCCCGGGAAGGGAGACACCCAGTAC. Combining the CDR3 with reference TRBV3 and TRBJ2-5 gives the whole variable domain GPKVLQIPSHQIIDMGQMVTLNCDPVSNHLYFYWYKQILGQQMEFLVNFYNGKVMEKSKLFKDQFSVERPDGSYFTLKIQPTALEDSAVYFCASSPPGKGDTQYFGPGTRLLVL.

Only a few counts were recorded for this clone. Mouse names are used for the genes. Coverage ceases 1 residue before the CDR3 finishes, and the germline J gene fills in the end. The genes are TRBV23 and TRBJ2-3; the DNA was not used to check the table's D call, TRBD1. The CDR3 is made up of 15 amino acids. CDR1 is KGHTA and CDR2 is FQNQQP in the germline V gene. CDR3 in amino acids: CSSSSDRGGAETLYF. The sequenced CDR3 bases are TGCTCCAGCAGTTCGGACAGGGGAGGTGCAGAAACGCTGTAT.

A note on this clone: Mouse gene names and germline throughout. The CDR3 end falls 1 residue outside the read, so it is completed with the germline J gene. This chain connects TRBV26 to TRBJ1-3; 7 bases agree with TRBD1. Germline loops: CDR1 KGHPV, CDR2 FQNQEV (reference sequence). This CDR3 is built from 14 residues. The junction had 2 bases not matched to a gene; V was cut back by 6 bases and J by 0 bases. This CDR3 reads CASRGTDSGNTLYF. CDR3 bases read: TGTGCCAGCAGGGGGACAGATTCTGGAAATACGCTCTAT.

About this clone: Mouse gene names and germline throughout. The read comes to an end 1 residue before the CDR3 does, leaving the germline J gene to fill in the end. The V call is TRBV29, the J call TRBJ2-1; 10 bases are shared with TRBD1. The CDR3 extends over 15 amino acids. CDR1 MSHET and CDR2 SYDVDS come from the germline V gene. V lost 1 base and J lost 6; bases outside the gene matches: 3. CDR3 bases read: TGTGCTAGCAGTTTATTCCGGGACAGGGGTGCTGAGCAGTTC. Translation gives CASSLFRDRGAEQF. The full CDR3 reads CASSLFRDRGAEQFF.

A note on this clone: Mouse names are used for the genes. Coverage ceases 1 residue before the CDR3 finishes, and the germline J gene fills in the end. V and J are TRBV13-3 and TRBJ2-1; maybe TRBD2 (6 bases). With 6 bases removed from V and 3 bases from J, the gap between germline ends came to 10 bases. Germline V CDR1 and CDR2: NNHDY, SYVADS. This CDR3 spans 13 amino acids. The part of the CDR3 DNA that was read is TGTGCCAGCATTGGGACTTTCTATGCTGAGCAGTTC. Translating it yields CASIGTFYAEQF. The full CDR3 protein reads CASIGTFYAEQFF.

About this clone: Genes and germline come from the mouse. The read halts 1 residue ahead of the CDR3 end, with the missing end drawn from the germline J gene. V and J are TRBV14 and TRBJ1-1; D gene unclear. V was shortened by 0 bases and J by 1 base, with 4 bases between the two germline ends. This CDR3 region has 13 residues. Looked up from germline, CDR1 is SGHDT and CDR2 is FRDEAV. CDR3 sequence: CASSFYRNTEVFF. The sequenced part of the CDR3 DNA is TGTGCCAGCAGTTTCTACAGAAACACAGAAGTCTTC.

This clone was recorded a few times. Gene names denote mouse genes. The read terminates 1 residue ahead of where the CDR3 ends, so the germline J gene completes it. The chain has TRBV29 and TRBJ1-4; 11 positions match TRBD1. With V trimmed by 5 bases and J by 1 base, 3 bases remained unmatched. Germline CDR1 MSHET, CDR2 SYDVDS. The CDR3 is made up of 16 amino acids. The CDR3 here is CASSPGTGGSNERLFF. CDR3 DNA, as far as it was read: TGTGCTAGCAGTCCCGGGACAGGGGGTTCCAACGAAAGATTATTT. Based on the CDR3 plus reference TRBV29 and TRBJ1-4, the full variable domain is DMKVTQMPRYLIKRMGENVLLECGQDMSHETMYWYRQDPGLGLQLIYISYDVDSNSEGDIPKGYRVSRKKREHFSLILDSAKTNQTSVYFCASSPGTGGSNERLFFGHGTKLSVL.

Worth noting for this clone: Gene and germline names: mouse. The read ends 1 residue early relative to the CDR3; the germline J gene fills the gap. The chain carries TRBV15 and TRBJ1-1, with 11 bases that match TRBD1. Per the germline V gene, CDR1 is SGHND and CDR2 is FRSKSL. After removal of 5 bases from V and 4 bases from J, the junction contained 6 bases not matched to a gene. This CDR3 contains 15 residues. The CDR3 is CASSLDRGRGTEVFF. The covered CDR3 bases are TGTGCCAGCAGTCTGGACAGGGGGCGCGGCACAGAAGTCTTC.

Notes on this clone: Any gene name here is a mouse gene name. The read gets to within 1 residue of the CDR3 end, and the germline J gene fills in the rest. The rearrangement links TRBV3 to TRBJ2-4; 12 bases line up with TRBD2. In germline, CDR1 is SNHLY, CDR2 FYNGKV (reference sequence). V lost 5 bases, J lost 0 bases, and 3 bases stayed unmatched. The CDR3 loop spans 16 amino acids. The sequenced part of the CDR3 DNA is TGTGCCAGCAGCGGGACTGGGGGGATTAGTCAAAACACCTTGTAC. Translating it yields CASSGTGGISQNTLY. In full, the CDR3 reads CASSGTGGISQNTLYF.

A remark on this clone: The germline and genes are mouse ones. With the read ending 1 residue before the CDR3 end, the germline J gene is used to fill in that end. This sequence joins TRBV14 and TRBJ1-1; TRBD1 agrees at 10 bases. The trim removed 5 bases at V and 0 bases at J, leaving 10 bases unmatched. Germline loops: CDR1 SGHDT, CDR2 FRDEAV. This CDR3 comprises 17 residues. The CDR3 protein is CASSPRRDRGPNTEVFF. Incomplete CDR3 DNA: TGTGCCAGCAGCCCTCGCCGGGACAGGGGCCCAAACACAGAAGTCTTC.

A remark on this clone: Here the gene names and germline are mouse. The read halts 1 residue ahead of the CDR3 end, with the missing end drawn from the germline J gene. The gene calls are TRBV19 and TRBJ2-5; D is perhaps TRBD1 (6 bases). The germline V gene encodes CDR1 FNHDT and CDR2 SITEND (reference sequence). Trimming left V 6 bases short and J 4 bases short, with 18 bases between. The CDR3 sequence is 15 residues long. This CDR3 reads CASTQATGQKDTQYF. The sequenced part of the CDR3 DNA is TGTGCCAGCACCCAAGCGACGGGACAAAAAGACACCCAGTAC.

In its sample, this clone is large. The gene names here belong to mouse. The sequence runs out 1 residue before the end of the CDR3; the remainder is reconstructed from the germline J gene. The chain has TRBV19 and TRBJ2-7; 10 nucleotides match TRBD2. Germline V gene data show CDR1 as FNHDT and CDR2 as SITEND (reference sequence). The CDR3 sequence is 14 residues long. J lost 3 bases, V lost 5 bases, and 5 bases had no gene match. The CDR3 DNA, read in part, is TGTGCCAGCAGCCCGGACTGGGGGCGCTATGAACAGTAC. It is translated as CASSPDWGRYEQY. The whole CDR3 is CASSPDWGRYEQYF. Supplemented by reference TRBV19 and TRBJ2-7, the full variable domain reads GGIITQTPKFLIGQEGQKLTLKCQQNFNHDTMYWYRQDSGKGLRLIYYSITENDLQKGDLSEGYDASREKKSSFSLTVTSAQKNEMAVFLCASSPDWGRYEQYFGPGTRLTVL.

On this clone: All gene names here are mouse names. The missing CDR3 end, 1 residue past where the read stops, is filled in from the germline J gene. The chain is built from TRBV31 and TRBJ2-7; 10 nucleotides agree with TRBD2. The length of the CDR3 is 13 residues. From germline, CDR1 is GKSSPN and CDR2 SITVG. V was pared by 1 base and J by 5 bases, with 2 bases of the junction left unmatched. The DNA read from the CDR3 is TGTGCCTGGAGTCGAGACTGGGGGGATGAACAGTAC. Protein product: CAWSRDWGDEQY. The whole CDR3 sequence reads CAWSRDWGDEQYF.